A selection of T cell receptor beta chains follows, all from one sample in a study of beta chain features in type 1 diabetes. Data came from immunoSEQ multiplex PCR; TCRdb stores just in-frame clones and leaves some out. The table lists about 340,000 clones, approximately 15% of them singletons. The sequenced sample was naive CD4+ T cells from blood. All receptors derive from a woman aged 18-29 years with type 1 diabetes. Both conserved end residues are part of each CDR3. D genes are given only for firm matches. Rows give clone size only sometimes, using once, few, many, or a class for an expanded clone.

>TRBJ2-3|TRBV7-2|NA|few
TGTGCCAGCAGCTTACCGGGAGATACGCAGTATTTT
CASSLPGDTQYF
>TRBJ2-5|TRBV7-2|NA|NA
TGTGCCAGCAGCTTAGTCGTGGGGGCGCGAGAGACCCAGTACTTC
CASSLVVGARETQYF
>TRBJ2-5|TRBV11-2|TRBD1|NA
TGTGCCAGCAGCTTAGGGCCCGGGACAGGGCCCCAGGAGACCCAGTACTTC
CASSLGPGTGPQETQYF
>TRBJ2-1|TRBV5-4|TRBD2|few
TGTGCCAGCAGCTTGCCCAGCGGGAGTGGGAATGAGCAGTTCTTC
CASSLPSGSGNEQFF
>TRBJ1-2|TRBV7-9|NA|NA
TGTGCCAGCAGCTTTCAAGGCAGACCTATGAGGGGCTACACCTTC
CASSFQGRPMRGYTF
>TRBJ2-3|TRBV11-1|NA|NA
TGTGCCAGCAGCTTAGCCGGGGAAGATACGCAGTATTTT
CASSLAGEDTQYF
>TRBJ2-7|TRBV6-5|TRBD1|NA
TGTGCCAGCGATACCACCGGGACAGGGAAGGAGCAGTACTTC
CASDTTGTGKEQYF
>TRBJ1-2|TRBV19|TRBD1|few
TGTGCCAGTAGTATCGGGGACAGGGTCTATGGCTACACCTTC
CASSIGDRVYGYTF
>TRBJ1-5|TRBV19|NA|few
TGTGCCAGTAGTCCTAACAACCGGGACACCACTATTAGGAATCAGCCCCAGCATTTT
CASSPNNRDTTIRNQPQHF
>TRBJ1-1|TRBV5-1|NA|NA
TGCGCCAGCAGCAAAGACAGAGGCCTTGAAGCTTTCTTT
CASSKDRGLEAFF
>TRBJ2-5|TRBV18|TRBD1|few
TGTGCCAGCTCCCGGGACAGGCAAGAGACCCAGTACTTC
CASSRDRQETQYF
>TRBJ1-5|TRBV19|NA|few
TGTGCCAGTAGTATGAGCAGGGTAGGGGAGCCCCAGCATTTT
CASSMSRVGEPQHF
>TRBJ2-7|TRBV11-2|TRBD1|NA
TGTGCCAGCAGCCTCAACAGGGGCGGCGAGCAGTACTTC
CASSLNRGGEQYF
>TRBJ1-1|TRBV2|NA|few
TGTGCCAGCAGTGTCATTCCCAACACTGAAGCTTTCTTT
CASSVIPNTEAFF
>TRBJ2-1|TRBV2|NA|NA
TGTGCCACCACCGGGGGAGCTGCCAATGAGCAGTTCTTC
CATTGGAANEQFF
>TRBJ2-3|TRBV5-1|TRBD1|NA
TGCGCCAGCAGCTTTAAGGGGGCGAGCACAGATACGCAGTATTTT
CASSFKGASTDTQYF
>TRBJ1-1|TRBV2|TRBD1|once
TGTGCCAGCAGGATCAGGGGGCATCTGAACACTGAAGCTTTCTTT
CASRIRGHLNTEAFF
>TRBJ1-1|TRBV10-3|TRBD1|NA
TGTGCCATCAGTTCGGACAGGGCGAACACTGAAGCTTTCTTT
CAISSDRANTEAFF
>TRBJ2-1|TRBV7-9|TRBD2|NA
TGTGCCAGCAGCCCACTAGCGTTGAGCTCCTACAATGAGCAGTTCTTC
CASSPLALSSYNEQFF
>TRBJ2-1|TRBV11-2|NA|few
TGTGCCAGCAGCCTGCTTTTAGCAATGGCATACAATGAGCAGTTCTTC
CASSLLLAMAYNEQFF
>TRBJ2-2|TRBV7-2|NA|NA
TGTGCCAGCAGCGCTAGAGTGGTATACGGGGAGCTGTTTTTT
CASSARVVYGELFF
>TRBJ2-1|TRBV4-1|TRBD2|NA
TGCGCCAGCAGCCAAGGACTAGCGGGAGGGTACAATGAGCAGTTCTTC
CASSQGLAGGYNEQFF